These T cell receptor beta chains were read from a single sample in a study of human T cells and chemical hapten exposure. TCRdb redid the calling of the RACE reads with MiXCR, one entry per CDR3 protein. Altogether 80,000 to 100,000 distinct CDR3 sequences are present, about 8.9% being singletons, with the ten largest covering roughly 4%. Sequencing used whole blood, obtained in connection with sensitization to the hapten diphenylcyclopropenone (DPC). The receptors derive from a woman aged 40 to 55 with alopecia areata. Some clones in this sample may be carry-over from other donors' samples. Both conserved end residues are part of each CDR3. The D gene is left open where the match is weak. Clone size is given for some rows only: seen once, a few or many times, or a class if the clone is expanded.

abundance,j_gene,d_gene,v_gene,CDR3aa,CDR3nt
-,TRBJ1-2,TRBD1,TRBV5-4,CASKGDRLFYTF,TGTGCCAGCAAGGGGGACAGGTTGTTCTACACCTTC
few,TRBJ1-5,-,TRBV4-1,CASSQVEASFQHF,TGCGCCAGCAGCCAAGTCGAGGCATCGTTCCAGCATTTT
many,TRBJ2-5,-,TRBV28,CASRLQETQYF,TGTGCCAGCAGGCTTCAGGAGACCCAGTACTTC
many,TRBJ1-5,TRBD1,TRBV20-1,CSAKWTGNQPQHF,TGCAGTGCTAAGTGGACAGGGAACCAGCCCCAGCATTTT
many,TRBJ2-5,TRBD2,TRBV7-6,CASRRGGEETQYF,TGTGCCAGCAGACGCGGGGGGGAAGAGACCCAGTACTTC
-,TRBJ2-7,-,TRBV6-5,CASRIGQRYEQYF,TGTGCCAGCAGAATAGGACAGCGTTACGAGCAGTACTTC
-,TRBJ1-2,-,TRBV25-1,CASSDPGRSIYGYTF,TGTGCCAGCAGTGATCCAGGCAGATCTATCTATGGCTACACCTTC
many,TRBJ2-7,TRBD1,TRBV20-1,CSANQGAAGQYF,TGCAGTGCTAACCAGGGGGCCGCGGGACAGTACTTC
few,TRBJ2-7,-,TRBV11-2,CASSLVSEYEQYF,TGTGCCAGCAGCTTAGTGTCGGAATACGAGCAGTACTTC
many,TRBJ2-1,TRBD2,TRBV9,CASSVVGGGKFF,TGTGCCAGCAGCGTAGTTGGCGGGGGGAAGTTCTTC
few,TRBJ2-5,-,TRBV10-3,CAISAGKETQYF,TGTGCCATCAGTGCCGGGAAAGAGACCCAGTACTTC
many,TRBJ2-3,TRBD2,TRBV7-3,CASSLTRTSQSTDTQYF,TGTGCCAGCAGCTTAACACGGACTAGCCAAAGCACAGATACGCAGTATTTT
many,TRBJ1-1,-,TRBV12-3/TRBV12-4,CASSLRAGFNTEAFF,TGTGCCAGCAGTTTAAGGGCCGGGTTTAACACTGAAGCTTTCTTT
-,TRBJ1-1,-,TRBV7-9,CASSPKQGSPFF,TGTGCCAGCAGCCCTAAACAGGGATCTCCTTTCTTT
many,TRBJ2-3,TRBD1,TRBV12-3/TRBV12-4,CASRETGGIINTQYF,TGTGCCAGCAGGGAAACAGGGGGCATAATAAATACGCAGTATTTT
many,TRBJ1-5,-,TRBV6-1,CASLGSSYQPQHF,TGTGCCAGTCTTGGGTCGTCTTATCAGCCCCAGCATTTT
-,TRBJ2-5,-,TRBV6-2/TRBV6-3,CASSSSRRGLRETQYF,TGTGCCAGCAGTTCATCAAGGAGGGGACTGCGGGAGACCCAGTACTTC
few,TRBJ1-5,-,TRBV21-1,CASSNLQPQHF,TGTGCCAGCAGCAACCTTCAGCCCCAGCATTTT
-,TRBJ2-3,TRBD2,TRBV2,CASTGAGGIDTQYF,TGTGCCAGCACGGGAGCGGGGGGCATAGATACGCAGTATTTT
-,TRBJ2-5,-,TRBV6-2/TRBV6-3,CASEQGYETQYF,TGTGCCAGCGAGCAGGGGTATGAGACCCAGTACTTC
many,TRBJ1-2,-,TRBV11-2,CASSQLNYGYTF,TGTGCCAGCAGCCAATTAAACTATGGCTACACCTTC
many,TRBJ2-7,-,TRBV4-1,CASSPRDGPYEQYF,TGCGCCAGCAGCCCTCGGGACGGACCCTACGAGCAGTACTTC
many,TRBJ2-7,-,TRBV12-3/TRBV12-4,CASSLYHEQYF,TGTGCCAGCAGTTTATACCACGAGCAGTACTTC
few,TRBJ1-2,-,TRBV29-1,CSVAGTMFGYTF,TGCAGCGTCGCCGGGACAATGTTTGGCTACACCTTC
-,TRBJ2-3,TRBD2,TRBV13,CASSTSLAGGPTDTQYF,TGTGCCAGCAGCACCTCCCTAGCGGGGGGCCCCACAGATACGCAGTATTTT
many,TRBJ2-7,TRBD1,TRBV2,CASGTVFSYEQYF,TGTGCCAGCGGGACAGTGTTTTCCTACGAGCAGTACTTC
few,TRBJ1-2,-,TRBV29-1,CSVEWQGQGYTF,TGCAGCGTTGAATGGCAGGGGCAGGGCTACACCTTC
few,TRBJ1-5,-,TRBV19,CASSIDPPAGDDQPQHF,TGTGCCAGTAGTATTGACCCGCCCGCTGGAGACGATCAGCCCCAGCATTTT
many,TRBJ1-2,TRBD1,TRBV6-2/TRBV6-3,CASSYARDRFSNYGYTF,TGTGCCAGCAGTTACGCCCGGGACAGATTTTCTAACTATGGCTACACCTTC
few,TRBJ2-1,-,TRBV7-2,CASSLGGTSSYNEQFF,TGTGCCAGCAGCTTAGGAGGGACCTCCTCCTACAATGAGCAGTTCTTC
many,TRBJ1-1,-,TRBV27,CASGQGTTEAFF,TGTGCCAGCGGTCAAGGGACCACTGAAGCTTTCTTT
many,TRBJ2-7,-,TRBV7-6,CASSLARNEQYF,TGTGCCAGCAGCTTAGCAAGGAACGAGCAGTACTTC
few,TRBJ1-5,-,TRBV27,CASSFEGSNQPQHF,TGTGCCAGCAGTTTTGAGGGGAGCAATCAGCCCCAGCATTTT
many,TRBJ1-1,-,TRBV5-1,CASSLALRVNTEAFF,TGCGCCAGCAGCTTGGCCTTAAGGGTGAACACTGAAGCTTTCTTT
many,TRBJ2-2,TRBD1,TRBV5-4,CASSPGQGVTGELFF,TGTGCCAGCAGCCCGGGACAGGGGGTAACCGGGGAGCTGTTTTTT
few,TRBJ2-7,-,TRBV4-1,CASSRGMGASGDEQYF,TGCGCCAGCAGCCGGGGGATGGGGGCATCAGGAGACGAGCAGTACTTC
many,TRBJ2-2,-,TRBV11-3,CASSPPGLGELFF,TGTGCCAGCAGCCCGCCGGGACTTGGGGAGCTGTTTTTT
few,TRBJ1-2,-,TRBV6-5,CASRQGVSYGYTF,TGTGCCAGCAGACAGGGAGTCTCCTATGGCTACACCTTC
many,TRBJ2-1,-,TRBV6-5,CASSPPRGSSYNEQFF,TGTGCCAGCAGCCCACCGAGGGGGAGCTCCTACAATGAGCAGTTCTTC
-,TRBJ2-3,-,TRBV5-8,CARGKGHFTDTQYF,TGTGCCCGAGGGAAGGGCCATTTCACAGATACGCAGTATTTT
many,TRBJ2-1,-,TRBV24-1,CATSVGGVVNEQFF,TGTGCCACTTCTGTCGGAGGGGTGGTCAATGAGCAGTTCTTC
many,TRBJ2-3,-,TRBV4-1,CASSRTWTSKDTQYF,TGCGCCAGCAGCCGGACCTGGACCTCGAAAGATACGCAGTATTTT
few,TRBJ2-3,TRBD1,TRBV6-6,CASRLTGGTDTQYF,TGTGCCAGCAGGCTGACAGGGGGGACAGATACGCAGTATTTT
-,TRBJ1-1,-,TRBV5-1,CASSLETGNTEAFF,TGCGCCAGCAGCTTGGAGACGGGGAACACTGAAGCTTTCTTT
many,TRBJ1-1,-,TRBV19,CASSISGQNTEAFF,TGTGCCAGTAGTATTTCTGGACAGAACACTGAAGCTTTCTTT
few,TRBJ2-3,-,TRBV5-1,CASSLGLDGTDTQYF,TGCGCCAGCAGCTTAGGGCTGGACGGGACGGACACGCAGTATTTT
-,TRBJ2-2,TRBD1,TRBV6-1,CASRPPGQTTGELFF,TGTGCCAGCAGACCCCCGGGACAGACTACCGGGGAGCTGTTTTTT
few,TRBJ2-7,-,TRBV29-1,CSVRSQGRTYEQYF,TGCAGCGTTCGTTCGCAGGGGAGGACCTACGAGCAGTACTTC
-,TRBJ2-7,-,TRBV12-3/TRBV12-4,CASRRNYEQYF,TGTGCCAGCAGACGTAACTACGAGCAGTACTTC
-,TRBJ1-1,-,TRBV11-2,CASTSLLTGEAFF,TGTGCCAGCACCTCTCTCCTGACAGGTGAAGCTTTCTTT
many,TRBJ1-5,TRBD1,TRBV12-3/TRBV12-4,CASSWGTGNQPQHF,TGTGCCAGCAGTTGGGGGACAGGCAATCAGCCCCAGCATTTT
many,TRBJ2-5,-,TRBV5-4,CASSQQGGQETQYF,TGTGCCAGCAGCCAACAGGGTGGTCAAGAGACCCAGTACTTC
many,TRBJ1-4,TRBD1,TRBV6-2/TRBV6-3,CASSTGTDDEKLFF,TGTGCCAGCAGTACCGGGACAGACGATGAAAAACTGTTTTTT
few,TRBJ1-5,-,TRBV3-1,CASSFTDSNQPQHF,TGTGCCAGCAGCTTCACAGATAGCAATCAGCCCCAGCATTTT